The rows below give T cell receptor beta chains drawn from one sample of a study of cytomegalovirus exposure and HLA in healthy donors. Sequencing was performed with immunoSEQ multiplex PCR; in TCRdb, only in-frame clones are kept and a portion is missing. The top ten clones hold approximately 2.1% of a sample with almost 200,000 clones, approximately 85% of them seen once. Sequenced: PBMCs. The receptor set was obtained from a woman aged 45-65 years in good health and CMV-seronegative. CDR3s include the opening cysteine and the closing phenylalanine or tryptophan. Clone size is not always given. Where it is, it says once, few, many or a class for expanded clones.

CDR3 protein: CASSTSIYEQYF
clone size: .
J gene: TRBJ2-7
V gene: TRBV27

CDR3 protein: CASSEGLTQYF
clone size: .
J gene: TRBJ2-7
V gene: TRBV28

CDR3 protein: CASSRQGENEQFF
clone size: .
J gene: TRBJ2-1
V gene: TRBV7-9

CDR3 protein: CASSDRANTGELFF
clone size: .
J gene: TRBJ2-2
V gene: TRBV6-1

CDR3 protein: CASSPGSGEQYEQYF
clone size: .
J gene: TRBJ2-7
V gene: TRBV5-4

CDR3 protein: CASSFDLTGNTIYF
clone size: .
J gene: TRBJ1-3
V gene: TRBV6-6

CDR3 protein: CASSSGGSGQPQHF
clone size: .
J gene: TRBJ1-5
V gene: TRBV28

CDR3 protein: CAWTRLAGHTGELFF
clone size: .
J gene: TRBJ2-2
V gene: TRBV30

CDR3 protein: CAWSAINPTGDKFF
clone size: once
J gene: TRBJ2-1
V gene: TRBV30

CDR3 protein: CASSSPGSGGPYEQYF
clone size: .
J gene: TRBJ2-7
V gene: TRBV7-2

CDR3 protein: CASSQQLLAGTDTQYF
clone size: .
J gene: TRBJ2-3
V gene: TRBV4-2

CDR3 protein: CASSFRTSGDQETQYF
clone size: .
J gene: TRBJ2-5
V gene: TRBV5-1

CDR3 protein: CASSIRGTYEQYF
clone size: .
J gene: TRBJ2-7
V gene: TRBV19

CDR3 protein: CATSRGTGNQPQHF
clone size: .
J gene: TRBJ1-5
V gene: TRBV15

CDR3 protein: CASSEGRGGKNIQYF
clone size: .
J gene: TRBJ2-4
V gene: TRBV9

CDR3 protein: CASSLDQGRMGTEAFF
clone size: .
J gene: TRBJ1-1
V gene: TRBV28

CDR3 protein: CASSVVGTGSEQYF
clone size: .
J gene: TRBJ2-7
V gene: TRBV9

CDR3 protein: CASSVAPVPYNEQFF
clone size: .
J gene: TRBJ2-1
V gene: TRBV9

CDR3 protein: CASSSDSSNQPQHF
clone size: .
J gene: TRBJ1-5
V gene: TRBV10-2

CDR3 protein: CASSYPHGDAPGNTIYF
clone size: .
J gene: TRBJ1-3
V gene: TRBV6-7

CDR3 protein: CASSLSLAGVIQYF
clone size: .
J gene: TRBJ2-4
V gene: TRBV7-9

CDR3 protein: CASSHSGTGGTEAFF
clone size: .
J gene: TRBJ1-1
V gene: TRBV28

CDR3 protein: CASSPRTGKYQETQYF
clone size: .
J gene: TRBJ2-5
V gene: TRBV28

CDR3 protein: CASSGGLAASSYAQYF
clone size: .
J gene: TRBJ2-7
V gene: TRBV6-1

CDR3 protein: CASSDRGYNGYTF
clone size: few
J gene: TRBJ1-2
V gene: TRBV5-4

CDR3 protein: CASSFGRVGTGELFF
clone size: .
J gene: TRBJ2-2
V gene: TRBV27

CDR3 protein: CASSLLGQGAREQYF
clone size: once
J gene: TRBJ2-7
V gene: TRBV7-2

CDR3 protein: CASRRQGEQETQYF
clone size: .
J gene: TRBJ2-5
V gene: TRBV6-1

CDR3 protein: CASSESGAKGYNEQFF
clone size: .
J gene: TRBJ2-1
V gene: TRBV10-1

CDR3 protein: CASSPLGAGGPYEQYF
clone size: .
J gene: TRBJ2-7
V gene: TRBV18

CDR3 protein: CASQRTSGAYNEQFF
clone size: .
J gene: TRBJ2-1
V gene: TRBV9

CDR3 protein: CASSFGAGDYGYTF
clone size: .
J gene: TRBJ1-2
V gene: TRBV5-1

CDR3 protein: CASSLDRDGYTF
clone size: .
J gene: TRBJ1-2
V gene: TRBV5-6

CDR3 protein: CASSAWTGSTDTQYF
clone size: once
J gene: TRBJ2-3
V gene: TRBV6-1

CDR3 protein: CASSHPERRYGYTF
clone size: .
J gene: TRBJ1-2
V gene: TRBV5-6